This T cell receptor (beta chain) was sequenced in a study of vaccination effects on CD4 cells after COVID-19. On the study more broadly: After the second dose, samples were taken at median day 72.

Antigen-specific CD4+ T cells expanded by the ViraFEST assay with viral peptide pools were then sequenced. Investigators separated out CD4+ T cells once around eleven days of culture had passed. Either the BNT162b2 or mRNA-1273 vaccine was given to participants in two doses. Half the medium was swapped for IL-2 medium on days 3 and 7. The germline CDR1 and CDR2 sequences are GTSNPN and SVGIG (reference sequence). The CDR3 sequence is 13 residues long. After removal of 6 bases from V and 2 bases from J, the junction contained 6 bases not matched to a gene. To note about this clone: The antigen remains undetermined.

TCRdb's table, derived via immunoSEQ multiplex PCR, lists solely in-frame clones and lacks some. The sample has about 24,000 clones, over 75% seen once; the top ten hold approximately 20%. Study results and limitations: Late after vaccination, infection- and vaccine-induced clones showed marked clonal contraction.

Sequencing was performed on CD4+ T cells from PBMCs cultured with HCoV-NL63 spike peptides, taken after COVID-19 vaccination. The chain recombines TRBV30 with TRBJ1-1, with 7 bases matching TRBD1. This sequence originates from a human donor who received a COVID-19 vaccine. The DNA of the CDR3 is TGTGCCTGCCATAGACAGGGAAACACTGAAGCTTTCTTT. Its protein product is CACHRQGNTEAFF.